This T cell receptor beta chain was identified in a study of cytomegalovirus exposure and HLA in healthy donors. Findings and limits, study-wide: A previous analysis found most TCR beta V segments productive roughly 87% or roughly 30% of the time.

Trimming took 2 bases from V and 2 from J; bases not matched to a gene: 2. The CDR3 loop spans 15 amino acids. Germline assignment: CDR1 MNHEY and CDR2 SMNVEV (reference sequence). The primer mix had 60 Vbeta and 13 Jbeta primers. The method was immunoSEQ multiplex PCR; TCRdb's version includes in-frame clones alone and lacks a portion of them. This table has around 190,000 clones, less than 85% appearing once. With regard to this clone: Its antigen is not known.

The sequencing sample was made of PBMCs. The clonotype comes from a man aged 40-49 years in good health and CMV-seronegative. The chain couples TRBV27 to TRBJ1-2; TRBD1 aligns across 10 bases. The CDR3 DNA follows: TGTGCCAGCAGTTTAACGGGACAGGGGAACTATGGCTACACCTTC. The encoded protein is CASSLTGQGNYGYTF.